Listed below are T cell receptor beta chains from one sample, sequenced in a study of blood T cells in healthy people across ages. From the 5' RACE reads, TCRdb called clonotypes with MiXCR, one entry per CDR3 protein. The table has 800,000 to 900,000 distinct CDR3 sequences, around 62% seen once; the top ten hold 25% to 30%. The specimen was blood. The receptor source for this set is a man aged 30 to 39 in good health. Both conserved end residues are part of each CDR3. The D gene is left open where the match is weak. Size values are once, few and many counts, or a class for expanded clones, and some rows have none.

>NA|TRBV20-1|TRBJ2-7|once
TGCAGTGCTTCCCGACGGATGGTCTACGAGCAGTACTTC
CSASRRMVYEQYF
>NA|TRBV10-3|TRBJ2-7|NA
TGTGCCATCATCCTTCGGGGGCCCTACACCTACGAGCAGTACTTC
CAIILRGPYTYEQYF
>TRBD2|TRBV28|TRBJ2-1|NA
TGTGCCAGCAGTCCTGCTGGGACTAGCGGAAACAATGAGCAGTTCTTC
CASSPAGTSGNNEQFF
>NA|TRBV7-9|TRBJ1-2|few
TGTGCCAGCGAGCTCCACGTCAGGAGCGGCTACACCTTC
CASELHVRSGYTF
>NA|TRBV6-2/TRBV6-3|TRBJ2-1|NA
TGTGCCAGCAGTTACAACGGGGCCCGATGGGATGAGCAGTTCTTC
CASSYNGARWDEQFF
>NA|TRBV12-3/TRBV12-4|TRBJ2-7|few
TGTGCCAGCAGTTTTACTGAGACCTACGAGCAGTACTTC
CASSFTETYEQYF
>NA|TRBV20-1|TRBJ2-6|few
TGCAGTGCTAGTCCCCTCTCTGGGGCCAACGTCCTGACTTTC
CSASPLSGANVLTF
>NA|TRBV7-9|TRBJ2-7|few
TGTGCCAGCAGCCAACCCCAGATGACAGGTACCTCCTACGAGCAGTACTTC
CASSQPQMTGTSYEQYF
>TRBD1|TRBV7-9|TRBJ1-2|NA
TGTGCCAGCAGCTTGGGACAGAGGAATGTCGGCTACACCTTC
CASSLGQRNVGYTF
>NA|TRBV7-9|TRBJ2-6|few
TGTGCCAGCAGCTTAGCCGTAGGGACTGGGGCCAACGTCCTGACTTTC
CASSLAVGTGANVLTF
>TRBD1|TRBV24-1|TRBJ2-3|few
TGTGCCACCAGTGATTTGTGGGACAGGGGTGCCCCCACAGATACGCAGTATTTT
CATSDLWDRGAPTDTQYF
>NA|TRBV29-1|TRBJ2-1|few
TGCAGCGCGAAACAGGCCGATCCTGTAAGCTCGTACAATGAGCAGTTCTTC
CSAKQADPVSSYNEQFF